This T cell receptor (beta chain) was observed in a study of T-cell reconstitution after alpha-beta-depleted transplantation in children. Construction of the TCRbeta library involved unique molecular identifiers. TCRdb ran MiXCR on the PCR reads and lists one entry per CDR3 protein. The table lists 700,000 to 950,000 distinct CDR3 sequences, roughly 15% of them singletons. This clonotype was recorded many times. The antigen remains unidentified. The study's findings and limits: Some patients' high day-60 TCRbeta diversity was traced to surviving recipient T cells and thymic progenitors. Hyperexpanded clones declined; after one year, newly produced T cells mostly supplied diversity. After transplant, at about two months, alpha-beta T cells were reportedly derived from several hundred expanded graft clones.

The V gene lost 5 bases and the J gene lost 4 bases, with 9 bases spanning the gap. CDR1 is SGHVS and CDR2 is FNYEAQ in the germline V gene. The CDR3 is made up of 13 amino acids. The chain combines TRBV7-6 with TRBJ2-1; D gene unclear. The sample was PBMCs, mostly from graft donor cells, taken 360 days after TCRalphabeta/CD19-depleted stem cell transplant. This receptor was identified in a male patient under 18 who had a stem cell transplant for acute lymphoblastic leukemia, so the T cells may come from the graft donor. Here the CDR3 reads CASSLRQYNEQFF. CDR3 coding DNA: TGTGCCAGCAGCCTCCGGCAATACAATGAGCAGTTCTTC.